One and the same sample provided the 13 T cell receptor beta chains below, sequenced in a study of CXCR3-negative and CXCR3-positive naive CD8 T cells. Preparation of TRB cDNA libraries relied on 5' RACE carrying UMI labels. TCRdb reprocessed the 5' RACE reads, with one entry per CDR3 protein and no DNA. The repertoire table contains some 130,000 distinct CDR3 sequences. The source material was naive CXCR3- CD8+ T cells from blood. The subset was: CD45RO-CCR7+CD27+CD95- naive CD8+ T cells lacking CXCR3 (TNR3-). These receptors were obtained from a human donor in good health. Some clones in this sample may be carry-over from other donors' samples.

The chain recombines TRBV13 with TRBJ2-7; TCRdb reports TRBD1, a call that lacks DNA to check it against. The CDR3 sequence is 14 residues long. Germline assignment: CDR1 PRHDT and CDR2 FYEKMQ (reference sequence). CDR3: CASSNRDRDYEQYF.

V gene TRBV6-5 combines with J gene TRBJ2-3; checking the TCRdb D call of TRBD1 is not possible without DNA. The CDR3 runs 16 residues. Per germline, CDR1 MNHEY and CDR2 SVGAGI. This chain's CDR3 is CARSYIGGRDTDTQYF.

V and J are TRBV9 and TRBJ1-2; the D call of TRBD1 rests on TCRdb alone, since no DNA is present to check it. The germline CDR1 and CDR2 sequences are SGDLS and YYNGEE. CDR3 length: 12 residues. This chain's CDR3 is CASQTGFNGYTF.

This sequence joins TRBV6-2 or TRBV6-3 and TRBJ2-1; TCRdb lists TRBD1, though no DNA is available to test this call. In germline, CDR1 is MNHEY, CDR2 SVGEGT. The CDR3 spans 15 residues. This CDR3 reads CASSYSEQGNNEQFF.

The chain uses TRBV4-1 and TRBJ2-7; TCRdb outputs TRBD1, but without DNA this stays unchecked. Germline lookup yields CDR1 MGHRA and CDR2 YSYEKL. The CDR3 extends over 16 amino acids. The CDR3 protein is CASSREPGQGSDEQYF.

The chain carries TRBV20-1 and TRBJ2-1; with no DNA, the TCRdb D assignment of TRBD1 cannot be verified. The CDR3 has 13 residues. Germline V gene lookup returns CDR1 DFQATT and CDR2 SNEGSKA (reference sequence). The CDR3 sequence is CSAREGVMNEQFF.

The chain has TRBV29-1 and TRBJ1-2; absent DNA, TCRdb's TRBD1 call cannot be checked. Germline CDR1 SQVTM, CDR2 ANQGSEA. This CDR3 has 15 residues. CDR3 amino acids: CSVGDTNQSPYGYTF.

The CDR3 region is CATSDAGRGDKFF. The V call is TRBV24-1, the J call TRBJ2-1; TCRdb gives TRBD1 as the D gene, but with no DNA this cannot be confirmed. There are 13 residues in the CDR3. The germline CDR1 and CDR2 sequences are KGHDR and SFDVKD.

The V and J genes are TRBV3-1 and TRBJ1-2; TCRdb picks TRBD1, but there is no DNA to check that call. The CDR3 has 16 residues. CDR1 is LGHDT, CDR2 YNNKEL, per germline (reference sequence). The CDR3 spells CASSQDRGQENYGYTF.

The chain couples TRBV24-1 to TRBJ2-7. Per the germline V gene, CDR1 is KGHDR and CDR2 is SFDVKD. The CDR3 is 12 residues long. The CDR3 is CATSEGNYEQYF.

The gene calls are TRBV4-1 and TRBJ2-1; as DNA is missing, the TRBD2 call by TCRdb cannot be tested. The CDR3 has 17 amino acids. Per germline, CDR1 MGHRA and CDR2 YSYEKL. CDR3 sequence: CASSQDSRRDSYNEQFF.

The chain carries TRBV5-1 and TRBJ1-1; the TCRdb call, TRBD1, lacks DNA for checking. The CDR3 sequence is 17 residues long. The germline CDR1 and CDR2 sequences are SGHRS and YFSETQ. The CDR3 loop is CASSYNRDGIMNTEAFF.

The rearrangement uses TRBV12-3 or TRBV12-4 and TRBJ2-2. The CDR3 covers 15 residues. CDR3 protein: CASSLKGLNTGELFF.